A selection of T cell receptor beta chains follows, all from one sample in a study of blood T cell repertoires in COVID-19. Profiling relied on immunoSEQ multiplex PCR, and the TCRdb table lists in-frame clones only, not all of them. The repertoire holds some 300,000 clones, with 86% as singletons. The sample taken for sequencing was PBMCs or T cells enriched from blood (not recorded which). These TCRs come from a man aged 25 to 45 who had recovered from COVID-19. CDR3s leave out the opening cysteine and the closing phenylalanine or tryptophan.

length: 15; J: TRBJ2-2; V: TRBV23-1; CDR3: ASSPRGDFPWPGELF
length: 13; J: TRBJ2-2; V: TRBV5-1; CDR3: ASSFRTGATGELF
length: 16; J: TRBJ2-3; V: TRBV6-2/TRBV6-3; CDR3: ASSPESAMAASTDTQY
length: 12; J: TRBJ1-1; V: TRBV2; CDR3: ASSAMTGGMAAF
length: 13; J: TRBJ1-2; V: TRBV27; CDR3: ATKDRGQINYGYT
length: 12; J: TRBJ1-1; V: TRBV10-1; CDR3: ASRRDRDRTEAF
length: 11; J: TRBJ2-2; V: TRBV6-5; CDR3: ASRDTNTGELF
length: 13; J: TRBJ1-6; V: TRBV5-4; CDR3: ASSPGGQKNSPLH
length: 14; J: TRBJ2-7; V: TRBV5-1; CDR3: ASSYPRDTAGGEQY
length: 12; J: TRBJ2-7; V: TRBV27; CDR3: ASSSRGQMYEQY
length: 12; J: TRBJ2-1; V: TRBV24-1; CDR3: ATSVAGRDNEQF
length: 9; J: TRBJ2-7; V: TRBV30; CDR3: AWRYSYEQY